Each of the 30 T cell receptor beta chains below was sequenced from the same sample in a study of shared T cell receptors in the human thymus. Assay: immunoSEQ multiplex PCR; the TCRdb copy retains only in-frame clones and omits some. Of over 450,000 clones in the sample, around three quarters were seen once. The data were also submitted as part of a second study, on human thymus T cells.

The sequencing input was thymocytes. The receptors derive from a boy younger than two with a congenital heart defect.

This clone has only one observation. The J gene is TRBJ2-5, the V gene TRBV5-1; 8 nucleotides align to TRBD1. The end of the DNA aligns better with TRBJ2-7, so the J call may be wrong. CDR3 length: 14 amino acids. Germline V gives CDR1 SGHRS, CDR2 YFSETQ. CDR3 region: CASSFPGGTYEQYF. The DNA of the CDR3 is TGCGCCAGCAGCTTCCCAGGGGGCACCTACGAGCAGTACTTC.

J is TRBJ2-1 and V is TRBV14; 14 bases line up with TRBD2. V dropped 0 bases and J dropped 5; count of bases not matched to a gene: 15. The CDR3 extends over 21 amino acids. The germline gives CDR1 SGHDN, CDR2 FVKESK. DNA of the CDR3: TGTGCCAGCAGCCAAGAGGACCAAGGGACTAGCGGGAGTTGCCCCAACAATGAGCAGTTCTTC. It specifies CASSQEDQGTSGSCPNNEQFF.

This clone was seen only once. The chain uses TRBV7-9 and TRBJ2-5; 8 nucleotides line up with TRBD2. The CDR3 consists of 18 residues. Germline CDR1 reads SEHNR; CDR2 reads FQNEAQ (reference sequence). After removal of 0 bases from V and 5 bases from J, the junction contained 14 bases not matched to a gene. CDR3 sequence: CASSLAHTGGGGPETQYF. DNA for the CDR3: TGTGCCAGCAGCTTAGCCCACACCGGGGGGGGAGGGCCCGAGACCCAGTACTTC.

This sequence joins TRBV11-2 and TRBJ2-1; 7 bases are a match to TRBD1. The V gene's germline CDR1 is SGHAT and CDR2 FQNNGV. Unmatched junction bases numbered 8, after V lost 5 bases and J lost 4 bases. This CDR3 has 15 residues. The CDR3 reads CASSPRTGPYNEQFF. The CDR3 DNA sequence: TGTGCCAGCAGCCCGAGGACAGGACCATACAATGAGCAGTTCTTC.

J is TRBJ1-1 and V is TRBV19, with a weak D call TRBD1 (6 bases). The CDR3 contains 16 residues. V lost 4 bases and J 8 bases, leaving 23 bases between the germline ends. CDR1 LNHDA and CDR2 SQIVND come from the germline V gene (reference sequence). Here the CDR3 DNA reads TGTGCCAGTAGTACCAACCCCGGACAGCCCCTGGCGGAAGCTTTCTTT. As protein: CASSTNPGQPLAEAFF. Filled out from reference TRBV19 and TRBJ1-1, the complete variable domain reads DGGITQSPKYLFRKEGQNVTLSCEQNLNHDAMYWYRQDPGQGLRLIYYSQIVNDFQKGDIAEGYSVSREKKESFPLTVTSAQKNPTAFYLCASSTNPGQPLAEAFFGQGTRLTVV.

As regards this clone: The sample contains more than one DNA sequence encoding this CDR3. The chain recombines TRBV27 with TRBJ1-2; D is perhaps TRBD1 (6 bases). The length of the CDR3 is 13 residues. Germline loops: CDR1 MNHEY, CDR2 SMNVEV (reference sequence). V dropped 5 bases and J dropped 4 bases, with 11 bases sitting between them. The CDR3 sequence: CASSPDRFYGYTF. CDR3 in DNA: TGTGCCAGCAGTCCGGACAGATTCTATGGCTACACCTTC.

This clone was picked up a small number of times. The chain uses TRBV28 and TRBJ2-3, with a weak D call TRBD1 (6 bases). The CDR3 length is 14 residues. The germline gives CDR1 MDHEN, CDR2 SYDVKM. V gave up 6 bases and J gave up 7 bases, with 17 bases separating them. The CDR3 DNA follows: TGTGCCAGCAGCCGACAGGCTTCTTCCCATACGCAGTATTTT. Translation: CASSRQASSHTQYF.

The V and J genes are TRBV7-9 and TRBJ2-1; no firm D call. The CDR3 runs to 12 residues. Deletions cut 8 bases from V and 6 bases from J, with 11 bases between. CDR1 and CDR2 from the germline V gene are SEHNR and FQNEAQ (reference sequence). CDR3 nucleotide sequence: TGTGCCAGCTCCCCGGGTCGCAATGAGCAGTTCTTC. Protein sequence: CASSPGRNEQFF. Complete variable domain (other parts from reference TRBV7-9 and TRBJ2-1): DTGVSQNPRHKITKRGQNVTFRCDPISEHNRLYWYRQTLGQGPEFLTYFQNEAQLEKSRLLSDRFSAERPKGSFSTLEIQRTEQGDSAMYLCASSPGRNEQFFGPGTRLTVL.

This clone is a singleton in its sample. This sequence joins TRBV21-1 and TRBJ2-7; the table assigns TRBD2, which was not confirmed against the DNA. TRBV21-1 is marked as a pseudogene. CDR3 length: 16 residues. The CDR3 nucleotides read TGTGCCAGCAGCACCTGCTTAGCGGTCGAACCCTACGAGCAGTACTTC. Translating it yields CASSTCLAVEPYEQYF.

This chain connects TRBV4-3 to TRBJ1-2; D unclear. CDR1 is LGHNA and CDR2 is YSLEER in the germline V gene. There are 17 residues in the CDR3. Trimming cost V 1 base and J 0 bases, with 15 bases left between them. Written as DNA, the CDR3 is TGCGCCAGCAGCCAAGGAAGTGAAACATACCCTAACTATGGCTACACCTTC. Amino acids: CASSQGSETYPNYGYTF.

The rearrangement uses TRBV4-2 and TRBJ1-4, with D perhaps TRBD1 (5 bases). The CDR3 runs to 19 residues. Germline CDR1 reads LGHNA; CDR2 reads YNFKEQ. Trimming left V 0 bases short and J 2 bases short, with 19 bases between. Here the CDR3 reads CASSQDWGERRLTNEKLFF. CDR3 sequence (DNA): TGTGCCAGCAGCCAAGACTGGGGGGAGAGAAGGCTCACTAATGAAAAACTGTTTTTT.

The chain is built from TRBV5-6 and TRBJ2-1; 13 positions agree with TRBD2. The V gene's germline CDR1 is SGHDT and CDR2 YYEEEE. Losses at the gene ends were 4 bases for V and 2 bases for J; bases not matched to a gene: 6. The CDR3 runs to 17 residues. CDR3 protein: CASSKGLAGVAYNEQFF. CDR3 sequence (DNA): TGTGCCAGCAGCAAAGGACTAGCGGGAGTCGCCTACAATGAGCAGTTCTTC.

The genes are TRBV29-1 and TRBJ2-3, with D maybe TRBD1 (5 bases). The CDR3 runs 15 residues. Germline CDR1 and CDR2: SQVTM and ANQGSEA. The V gene lost 6 bases and the J gene lost 1 base, with 17 bases spanning the gap. The CDR3 DNA reads as TGCAGCGTCGAATCACGCAGGGAAGGCACAGATACGCAGTATTTT. Protein: CSVESRREGTDTQYF.

The V gene is TRBV28, the J gene TRBJ2-2; TRBD1 might be the D (6 bases). The CDR3 totals 15 residues. V was trimmed by 3 bases and J by 6 bases, leaving 14 bases between them. Looked up from germline, CDR1 is MDHEN and CDR2 is SYDVKM. The CDR3: CASSFVGGFSGELFF. The CDR3 DNA reads TGTGCCAGCAGTTTCGTAGGGGGTTTCTCCGGGGAGCTGTTTTTT.

This clone has a handful of counts. V gene TRBV6-5 combines with J gene TRBJ2-5, with D tentatively TRBD1 (6 bases). The end of the DNA is better explained by TRBJ2-7, so the J call may be wrong. The V gene's germline CDR1 is MNHEY and CDR2 SVGAGI. The CDR3 runs 14 residues. CDR3 region: CASSRVERGGEQYF. DNA for the CDR3: TGTGCCAGCAGTAGGGTGGAGAGAGGGGGCGAGCAGTACTTC.

This sequence joins TRBV9 and TRBJ1-2; 7 bases are a match to TRBD1. Germline V gene data show CDR1 as SGDLS and CDR2 as YYNGEE. V shed 0 bases, J shed 6 bases, and the junction held 5 bases outside the gene matches. CDR3 length equals 14 residues. CDR3 in DNA: TGTGCCAGCAGCGTAGCTGGGCAGGGGGATGGCTACACCTTC. It translates to CASSVAGQGDGYTF.

The chain carries TRBV5-1 and TRBJ2-7, with TRBD2 identical over 13 bases. Germline-derived CDR1 and CDR2 are SGHRS and YFSETQ. This CDR3 comprises 17 residues. V lost 4 bases to trimming and J lost 9 bases; unmatched junction nucleotides: 16. As DNA, the CDR3 is TGCGCCAGCAGCGAGGGGACTAGCGGGATATTCCCCCTAGGGCAGTACTTC. It encodes CASSEGTSGIFPLGQYF. Variable domain in full (rest from reference TRBV5-1 and TRBJ2-7): KAGVTQTPRYLIKTRGQQVTLSCSPISGHRSVSWYQQTPGQGLQFLFEYFSETQRNKGNFPGRFSGRQFSNSRSEMNVSTLELGDSALYLCASSEGTSGIFPLGQYFGPGTRLTVT.

The rearrangement uses TRBV19 and TRBJ1-2; maybe TRBD1 (6 bases). V lost 0 bases, J lost 7 bases, and 18 bases lay in between. CDR1 is LNHDA and CDR2 is SQIVND in the germline V gene (reference sequence). The CDR3 sequence is 16 residues long. The DNA of the CDR3 is TGTGCCAGTAGTATAGATCCCCCAGGGGTGGGTCTTGGCTACACCTTC. It translates to CASSIDPPGVGLGYTF. Full variable domain (remainder filled in from reference TRBV19 and TRBJ1-2): DGGITQSPKYLFRKEGQNVTLSCEQNLNHDAMYWYRQDPGQGLRLIYYSQIVNDFQKGDIAEGYSVSREKKESFPLTVTSAQKNPTAFYLCASSIDPPGVGLGYTFGSGTRLTVV.

The count of this clone is one. The V call is TRBV5-5, the J call TRBJ2-2; D is uncertain. Deletions cut 1 base from V and 0 bases from J, with 10 bases between. The CDR3 consists of 16 residues. CDR1 SGHKS and CDR2 YYEKEE come from the germline V gene (reference sequence). CDR3 residues: CASSLPGGPNTGELFF. CDR3 sequence (DNA): TGTGCCAGCAGCTTGCCTGGCGGCCCGAACACCGGGGAGCTGTTTTTT.

V and J are TRBV6-5 and TRBJ1-2; TRBD1 matches at 7 bases. The V gene end was trimmed by 5 bases and the J gene end by 4 bases; junction bases not matched to a gene: 7. CDR1 MNHEY and CDR2 SVGAGI come from the germline V gene. The CDR3 runs 14 residues. The CDR3 reads CASSTGDSFYGYTF. The CDR3 DNA reads TGTGCCAGCAGTACAGGGGACAGTTTCTATGGCTACACCTTC.

This clone was detected only once. DNA for the CDR3: TGTGCCAGCAGTTACGGGCAGGGGGATGTGTCTGAAGCTTTCTTT. This codes for CASSYGQGDVSEAFF. The chain couples TRBV6-5 to TRBJ1-1; TRBD1 agrees at 7 bases. This CDR3 is 15 amino acids long. J gave up 6 bases and V 2 bases, and 9 bases lay outside the gene matches. Germline V gene lookup returns CDR1 MNHEY and CDR2 SVGAGI.

The gene calls are TRBV30 and TRBJ1-1, with 7 bases lining up with TRBD1. V lost 1 base and J lost 6; bases outside the gene matches: 2. There are 12 residues in the CDR3. Per the germline V gene, CDR1 is GTSNPN and CDR2 is SVGIG (reference sequence). The CDR3 coding sequence is TGTGCCTGGAGTGGACAGGGCCCTGAAGCTTTCTTT. Protein product: CAWSGQGPEAFF.

The chain links TRBV4-2 to TRBJ2-1, with D uncertain. In germline, CDR1 is LGHNA, CDR2 YNFKEQ. Trimming stripped 1 base from V and 6 bases from J, with 13 bases between. The CDR3 is made up of 15 amino acids. CDR3 sequence: CASSQGVSPCNEQFF. Written as DNA, the CDR3 is TGTGCCAGCAGCCAAGGCGTGAGTCCGTGCAATGAGCAGTTCTTC.

The chain carries TRBV21-1 and TRBJ1-1; the D segment call TRBD1 is taken from the table without a DNA check. TRBV21-1 is shown as a pseudogene. The CDR3 loop spans 15 amino acids. The CDR3 DNA sequence: TGTGCCAGCAGCCTGCAGGACAGGGTGGACACTGAAGCTTTCTTT. This encodes CASSLQDRVDTEAFF.

This chain links TRBV5-1 with TRBJ2-7; D is possibly TRBD1 (5 bases). CDR3 length equals 15 residues. CDR1 is SGHRS, CDR2 YFSETQ, per germline. The V end was cut by 1 base, the J end by 5 bases, with 16 bases between. The CDR3: CASSLRGRPSNEQYF. The CDR3 DNA follows: TGCGCCAGCAGCTTGAGGGGCCGCCCCTCGAACGAGCAGTACTTC.

The chain carries TRBV2 and TRBJ2-3; TRBD2 matches at 9 bases. This CDR3 comprises 16 residues. CDR1 is SNHLY and CDR2 is FYNNEI in the germline V gene. With V trimmed by 1 base and J by 2 bases, 4 bases remained unmatched. Written as DNA, the CDR3 is TGTGCCAGCAGTGAAGTACTAGCGGGCCCCACAGATACGCAGTATTTT. Translation: CASSEVLAGPTDTQYF. Looking up the rest from reference TRBV2 and TRBJ2-3 gives the full variable domain: EPEVTQTPSHQVTQMGQEVILRCVPISNHLYFYWYRQILGQKVEFLVSFYNNEISEKSEIFDDQFSVERPDGSNFTLKIRSTKLEDSAMYFCASSEVLAGPTDTQYFGPGTRLTVL.

J is TRBJ1-5 and V is TRBV27; perhaps TRBD1 as D (6 bases). Germline V gene lookup returns CDR1 MNHEY and CDR2 SMNVEV (reference sequence). Trimming removed 8 bases at V and 0 bases at J, with 14 bases between. This CDR3 has 15 residues. This CDR3 reads CASLWTDYSNQPQHF. The CDR3 DNA is TGTGCCAGCCTCTGGACAGATTATAGCAATCAGCCCCAGCATTTT.

The gene calls are TRBV5-4 and TRBJ1-1, with D unresolved. Germline CDR1 reads SGHNT; CDR2 reads YYREEE (reference sequence). Trimming removed 0 bases from V and 4 bases from J, with 13 bases in between. The CDR3 is 15 amino acids. CDR3 in amino acids: CASSLETGLTTEAFF. CDR3 nucleotides: TGTGCCAGCAGCTTGGAGACGGGGTTGACCACTGAAGCTTTCTTT.

The V call is TRBV7-8, the J call TRBJ2-3; no reliable D call. The CDR3 contains 15 residues. Germline V gene lookup returns CDR1 SGHVS and CDR2 FQNEAQ. Trimming pared 5 bases from V and 0 bases from J, leaving 12 bases between. DNA of the CDR3: TGTGCCAGCAGCCTTAGCACAAGGAGCACAGATACGCAGTATTTT. Translated: CASSLSTRSTDTQYF. Looking up the rest from reference TRBV7-8 and TRBJ2-3 gives the full variable domain: GAGVSQSPRYKVAKRGQDVALRCDPISGHVSLFWYQQALGQGPEFLTYFQNEAQLDKSGLPSDRFFAERPEGSVSTLKIQRTQQEDSAVYLCASSLSTRSTDTQYFGPGTRLTVL.

The J gene is TRBJ1-2, the V gene TRBV11-2; 8 nucleotides line up with TRBD1. The trim removed 5 bases at V and 4 bases at J, leaving 3 bases unmatched. The CDR3 runs to 13 residues. Germline values: CDR1 SGHAT, CDR2 FQNNGV. The CDR3 coding sequence is TGTGCCAGCAGCCCACAGGGGGTCTATGGCTACACCTTC. Residues: CASSPQGVYGYTF.